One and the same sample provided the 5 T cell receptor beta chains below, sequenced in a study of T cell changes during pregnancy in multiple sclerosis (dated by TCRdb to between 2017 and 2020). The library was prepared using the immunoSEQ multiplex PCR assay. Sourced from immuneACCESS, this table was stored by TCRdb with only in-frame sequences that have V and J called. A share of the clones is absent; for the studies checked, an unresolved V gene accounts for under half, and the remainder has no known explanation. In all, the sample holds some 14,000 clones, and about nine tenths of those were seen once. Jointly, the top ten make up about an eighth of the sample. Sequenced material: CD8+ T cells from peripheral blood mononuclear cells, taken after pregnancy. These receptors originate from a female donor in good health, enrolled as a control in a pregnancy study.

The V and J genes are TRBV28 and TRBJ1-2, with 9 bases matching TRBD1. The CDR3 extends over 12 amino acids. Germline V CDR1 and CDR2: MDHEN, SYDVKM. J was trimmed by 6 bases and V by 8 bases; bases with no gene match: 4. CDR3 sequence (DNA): TGTGCCAGCGGGACAGGGATTAATGGCTACACCTTC. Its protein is CASGTGINGYTF.

The CDR3 loop reads CAIPSPGEREFYGYTF. The CDR3 DNA is TGTGCCATTCCTAGCCCAGGGGAGAGAGAGTTCTATGGCTACACCTTC. V gene TRBV7-2 combines with J gene TRBJ1-2; D possibly corresponds to TRBD1 (6 bases). The V gene's germline CDR1 is SGHTA and CDR2 FQGNSA. The V and J ends lost 10 bases and 4 bases respectively, with 25 bases between them. The CDR3 runs to 16 residues. The whole variable domain, remainder taken from reference TRBV7-2 and TRBJ1-2, is GAGVSQSPSNKVTEKGKDVELRCDPISGHTALYWYRQSLGQGLEFLIYFQGNSAPDKSGLPSDRFSAERTGGSVSTLTIQRTQQEDSAVYLCAIPSPGEREFYGYTFGSGTRLTVV.

The CDR3: CASSEETSFSEQYF. For the CDR3, the DNA is TGTGCCAGCAGCGAGGAGACTAGTTTCTCCGAGCAGTACTTC. The rearrangement links TRBV5-6 to TRBJ2-7, with D possibly TRBD2 on 6 matching bases. V was pared by 4 bases and J by 6 bases, with 17 bases between. The CDR3 consists of 14 residues. Germline assignment: CDR1 SGHDT and CDR2 YYEEEE.

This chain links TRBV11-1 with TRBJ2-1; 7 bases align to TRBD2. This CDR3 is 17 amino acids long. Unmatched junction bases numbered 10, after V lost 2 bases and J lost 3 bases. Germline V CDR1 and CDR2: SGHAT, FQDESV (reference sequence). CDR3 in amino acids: CASSLWNGGGVYNEQFF. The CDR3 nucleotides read TGTGCCAGCAGCTTATGGAACGGCGGGGGAGTCTACAATGAGCAGTTCTTC.

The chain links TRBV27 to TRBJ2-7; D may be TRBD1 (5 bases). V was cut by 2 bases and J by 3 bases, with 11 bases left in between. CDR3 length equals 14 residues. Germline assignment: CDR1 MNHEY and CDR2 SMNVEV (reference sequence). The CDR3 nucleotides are TGTGCCAGCAGTTTAGGCAGGGTGAACTACGAGCAGTACTTC. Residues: CASSLGRVNYEQYF.